This TCR beta chain is drawn from a study of blood T cell repertoires in COVID-19. On the study more broadly: Acute and convalescent COVID-19 samples came from the United States, Italy and Spain.

This clone occurred a few times. Germline V lookup: CDR1 SGDLS, CDR2 YYNGEE. V was clipped by 4 bases and J by 1 base, with 8 bases between them. The CDR3 runs 13 residues. Original analysis: Nucleated cell counts were estimated from reference gene primer amplification. Clones were sequenced by immunoSEQ multiplex PCR, and TCRdb holds only the in-frame ones, with some missing. That table supplies the V and J calls and clone size; D and trimming were determined from the DNA. This table holds about 520,000 clones, 70% to 90% found once. The receptor was derived from a human donor in a cohort sampled during active COVID-19. The chain recombines TRBV9 with TRBJ1-1; no clear D gene. The material sequenced was peripheral blood. In DNA, the CDR3 is TGTGCCAGCAGCTTCGAGGGGAACACTGAAGCTTTCTTT. It is translated as CASSFEGNTEAFF.